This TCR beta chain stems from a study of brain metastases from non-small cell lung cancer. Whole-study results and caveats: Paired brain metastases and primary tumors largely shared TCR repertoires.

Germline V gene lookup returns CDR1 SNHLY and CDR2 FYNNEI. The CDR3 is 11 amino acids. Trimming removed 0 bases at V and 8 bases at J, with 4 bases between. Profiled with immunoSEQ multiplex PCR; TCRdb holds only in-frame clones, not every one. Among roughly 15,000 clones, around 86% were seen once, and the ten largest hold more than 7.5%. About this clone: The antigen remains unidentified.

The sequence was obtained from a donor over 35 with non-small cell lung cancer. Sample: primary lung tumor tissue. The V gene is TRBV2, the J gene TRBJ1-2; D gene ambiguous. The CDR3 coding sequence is TGTGCCAGCAGTGAAGCGAAGGGCTACACCTTC. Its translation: CASSEAKGYTF.